This TCR beta chain stems from a study of shared clonotypes between healthy human individuals. Overall study: The cohort comprised a couple of women and a few men. Their ages spanned 18 to 49 years. Per-donor plates numbered three CD4 naive, three CD4 memory, two CD8 naive and one CD8 memory.

In regard to this clone: Its antigen is still unknown.

The data were produced by immunoSEQ multiplex PCR, yet TCRdb's version contains in-frame clones alone and is incomplete. In the table there are fewer than 3 million clones, less than 95% of which are singletons. Study-level findings and limits: Generation probabilities of non-shared clonotypes were lower (relative to those shared by all four donors).

V lost 2 bases and J lost 3, with 16 bases in between. The length of the CDR3 is 16 residues. The V gene's germline CDR1 is MDHEN and CDR2 SYDVKM. The chain links TRBV28 to TRBJ1-2; tentatively, D is TRBD1 (6 bases). Sequenced input: naive CD4+ T cells from PBMCs. Subset reported: CD45RA+ positively selected. This sequence was found in a man between 18 and 35 years old in good health. Some clones in this sample may be carry-over from other donors' samples. The CDR3 reads CASSLRPGAGDYGYTF. CDR3 DNA sequence: TGTGCCAGCAGTTTACGGCCAGGGGCCGGGGACTATGGCTACACCTTC.